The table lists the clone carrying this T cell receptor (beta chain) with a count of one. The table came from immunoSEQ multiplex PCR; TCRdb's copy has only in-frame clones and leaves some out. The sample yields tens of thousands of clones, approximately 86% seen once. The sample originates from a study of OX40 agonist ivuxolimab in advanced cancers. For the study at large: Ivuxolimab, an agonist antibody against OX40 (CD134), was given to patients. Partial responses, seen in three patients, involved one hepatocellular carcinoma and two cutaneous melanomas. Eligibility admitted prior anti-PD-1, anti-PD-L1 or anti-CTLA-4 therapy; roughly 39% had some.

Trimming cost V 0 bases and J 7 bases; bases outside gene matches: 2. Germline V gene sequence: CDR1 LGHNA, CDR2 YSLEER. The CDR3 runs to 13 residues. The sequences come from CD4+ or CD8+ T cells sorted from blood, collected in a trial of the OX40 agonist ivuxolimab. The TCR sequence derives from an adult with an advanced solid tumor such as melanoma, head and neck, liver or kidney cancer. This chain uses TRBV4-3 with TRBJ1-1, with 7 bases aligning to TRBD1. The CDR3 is CASSQDRTGEAFF. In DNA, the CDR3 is TGCGCCAGCAGCCAAGACAGGACAGGTGAAGCTTTCTTT.